This T cell receptor beta chain was obtained from a study of T cells in Graves' hyperthyroidism and ophthalmopathy. General study results and limits: From stable hyperthyroidism, ophthalmopathy was separated by a 13 V-J model. The model identified upcoming ophthalmopathy a median approximately six months ahead of onset. Also found in blood were most expanded thyroid clonotypes above 0.001.

In regard to this clonotype: Its antigen is still unknown. A much bigger clone sits one base away, suggesting this may be a read error.

RNA transcripts were the template for amplifying TCR beta CDR3 regions. Carried out on the TCR CDR3, a first-round RT-PCR used the HTBI primer set. Each CDR3 protein is one row after TCRdb ran MiXCR on the multiplex PCR reads. The repertoire holds 450,000 to 700,000 distinct CDR3 sequences, with more than 45% as singletons. There are 14 residues in the CDR3. The J segment lost 7 bases and the V segment lost 5 bases, leaving 11 bases of the junction unmatched. Germline V gene data show CDR1 as SGHRS and CDR2 as YFSETQ. The sequencing sample was made of peripheral blood or thyroid tissue (not recorded which). V gene TRBV5-1 combines with J gene TRBJ2-7, with 8 bases matching TRBD2. This TCR came from an adult woman with Graves' disease, either hyperthyroidism or ophthalmopathy (not recorded which). The CDR3 sequence: CASRGAREGREQYF. CDR3 sequence (DNA): TGCGCCAGCAGAGGGGCCCGGGAGGGTCGTGAGCAGTACTTC. Full variable domain (outside the CDR3, taken from reference TRBV5-1 and TRBJ2-7): KAGVTQTPRYLIKTRGQQVTLSCSPISGHRSVSWYQQTPGQGLQFLFEYFSETQRNKGNFPGRFSGRQFSNSRSEMNVSTLELGDSALYLCASRGAREGREQYFGPGTRLTVT.